This TCR beta chain comes out of a study of blood T cells in healthy people across ages. Whole-study results and caveats: Naive CD4+ cell counts and diversity both ran higher in long-lived than in aged donors.

PCR was performed a second time for about 6 to 12 cycles using a sample-barcoded 5' primer and a J-beta primer mix. TCRdb used MiXCR to reprocess the 5' RACE reads, holding one entry per CDR3 protein. The sample has over 450,000 distinct CDR3 sequences; around 24% are singletons. The germline CDR1 and CDR2 sequences are MNHEY and SMNVEV (reference sequence). The V end lost 5 bases, the J end lost 5 bases, and 9 bases lay between the germline ends. This CDR3 contains 13 residues. There are many counts of this clonotype. The antigen is not known. These data also formed part of another study, on T cells of mothers and their children.

The chain employs TRBV27 and TRBJ2-2; possibly TRBD1 for D (6 bases). Input material: blood. This receptor was identified in a boy aged 5-17 years in good health. CDR3 in amino acids: CASSPGTTGELFF. CDR3 coding DNA: TGTGCCAGCAGTCCCGGGACAACCGGGGAGCTGTTTTTT.